This T cell receptor beta chain was recovered during a study of T cell responses to AZD1222 COVID-19 vaccine. The CDR3 sequence is 13 residues long. Trimming pared 5 bases from V and 8 bases from J, leaving 15 bases between. The germline V gene has CDR1 SGHTA and CDR2 FQGNSA. Method: immunoSEQ multiplex PCR; TCRdb's copy keeps in-frame clones and lacks some. The table includes about 140,000 clones, roughly 90% detected once. This clone turned up a few times. This chain uses TRBV7-2 with TRBJ1-2, with D uncertain. Sequencing used peripheral blood, obtained on day 0 of AZD1222 vaccination. The sequence derives from an adult in good health. The CDR3 region is CASSVPERNGYTF. The CDR3 DNA is TGTGCCAGCAGCGTCCCAGAACGAAACGGCTACACCTTC.